Sequencing of this T cell receptor beta chain was carried out in a study of blood T cell repertoires in COVID-19. Germline loops: CDR1 SGDLS, CDR2 YYNGEE. The CDR3 extends over 14 amino acids. V gave up 0 bases and J gave up 5 bases, with 11 bases separating them. Sequencing was performed with immunoSEQ multiplex PCR; in TCRdb, only in-frame clones are kept and a portion is missing. The repertoire has about 270,000 clones, more than 85% of them found once; the top ten carry less than 3.5%. A COVID-19 case had been met by exposed participants during the 2 weeks before study entry. The rearrangement uses TRBV9 and TRBJ1-1, with D hard to call. The clonotype was recovered from a man aged 40-49 years who had been exposed to COVID-19. The sample was PBMCs or T cells enriched from blood (not recorded which). CDR3 amino acids: CASSVGPGGTEAFF. Written as DNA, the CDR3 is TGTGCCAGCAGCGTAGGGCCGGGTGGGACTGAAGCTTTCTTT.